This T cell receptor beta chain was identified during a study of T cells in Graves' hyperthyroidism and ophthalmopathy. This clonotype was seen ten or more times. The CDR3 consists of 13 residues. The germline V and J ends were trimmed by 1 base and 3 bases, with 4 bases remaining between them. Germline CDR1 and CDR2: KGHSH and LQKENI. RNA transcripts served as the template for amplifying TCR beta CDR3 regions. Carried out on the TCR CDR3, a first-round RT-PCR used the HTBI primer set. MiXCR was run by TCRdb on the multiplex PCR reads, yielding one entry per CDR3 protein. Here the sample spans about 410,000 distinct CDR3 sequences, about 14% being singletons. The cohort's ophthalmopathy patients, a group with duration under 3 months, had a Clinical Activity Score of at least 3 and a NOSPECS grade of at least 4.

This clonotype was sampled from a man aged 18 to 30 with Graves' ophthalmopathy. The sequenced material came from blood. The chain carries TRBV18 and TRBJ1-5; D not certain. This CDR3 is CASSPRVNQPQHF. The CDR3 coding sequence is TGTGCCAGCTCACCACGGGTCAATCAGCCCCAGCATTTT.